This T cell receptor (beta chain) was recorded in a study of T cell clonality in common variable immunodeficiency. Study results and limitations: In common variable immunodeficiency, TCR beta chains reportedly carried fewer deletions and N-nucleotide insertions.

Ten or more counts support this clone. Its target is not known. The missing CDR3 end, 3 residues past where the read stops, is filled in from the germline J gene. Of CVID subjects, under 17 were female and over 25 male, mean age around 36. For at least one year, all CVID subjects received replacement immunoglobulin. Donors gave roughly 4.5 to 8.5 ml heparinized peripheral whole blood. The germline gives CDR1 DFQATT, CDR2 SNEGSKA (reference sequence). The CDR3 spans 14 residues. V lost 3 bases and J lost 1, with 11 bases in between. TCRdb's copy holds only in-frame clones and misses some; the assay was immunoSEQ multiplex PCR. The table lists fewer than 30,000 clones, with no singletons.

Material: peripheral blood mononuclear cells. V and J are TRBV20-1 and TRBJ2-3; D may be TRBD2 (5 bases). The receptor comes from a human donor with common variable immunodeficiency. The sequenced CDR3 bases are TGCAGTGCTAGTTCCCTCGGGGGCACAGATACG. Translation gives CSASSLGGTDT. The full CDR3 reads CSASSLGGTDTQYF.